This T cell receptor (beta chain) came from a study of blood T cell repertoires in COVID-19 (dated by TCRdb to the early 2020s). At the level of the whole study: Samples covering the acute and convalescent phases of COVID-19 were provided by collaborators in the United States, Italy and Spain. Where available, HLA class I and class II types were taken from metadata supplied by the sample provider and were not determined by assay-based typing. The material from the prospective study consisted of cDNA or gDNA derived from T cells, B-cell-depleted T cells, or PBMCs. The samples were drawn from the first 160 participants of the ongoing ImmuneRACE study and from 1,200 or so subjects provided by 6 global collaborators. The sample metadata nearly always contained a de-identified subject ID, COVID-19 status, age in years and sex. The repertoires were released in a freely available public database intended as a resource for research on the immune response to SARS-CoV-2. Subjects who had been exposed to COVID-19, were actively infected with it, or had recovered from it provided the deeply sampled blood TCRbeta repertoires that made up the dataset. Points the paper makes about the study in general: The amount of clinical and demographic metadata varied by source and participant and was provided uncurated.

The immunoSEQ Assay, a bias-controlled multiplex PCR, was used to amplify TCRbeta CDR3 regions from genomic DNA. Per the source publication's procedure: Nucleated cell counts per sample were estimated from amplification of reference gene primers within the assay. To quantify the absolute abundance of each unique TCRbeta CDR3 rearrangement, sequence reads were collapsed and filtered. For each sample, productive Simpson clonality was calculated by taking the square root of Simpson's diversity index across productive rearrangements. As stored in TCRdb, this immuneACCESS dataset retains in-frame rearrangements with V and J assigned. A fraction of the clones does not appear; measured against another copy, unresolved V genes explain less than half of the discrepancy, and the remainder lacks a known reason. D and trimming come from the DNA, and the V and J calls and clone size come from that table. The sample profile shows 100,000 to 150,000 clones; about four fifths of them were found once. Over 5% of the sample is held by the ten biggest clonotypes.

Each collaborating institution followed its own protocols to collect whole blood in K2EDTA tubes. For TCRbeta analysis, collaborators shipped samples as frozen whole blood, isolated PBMCs, or DNA extracted from either of those sample types. The CDR3 has 15 amino acids, counting the end cysteine and phenylalanine. This entry keeps only the CDR3 DNA: 45 bases, framed from base 1. V sheds 0 bases and J sheds 7 bases, leaving 12 bases between their ends. From a lookup of the germline V gene, CDR1 and CDR2 are SNHLY and FYNNEI. Notes on this clone: This receptor's antigen is unknown. No per-base quality is available; no much larger clone lies one base away.

This sequence uses TRBV2 and TRBJ1-4; matching of 5 bases hints at TRBD1 as the D gene. This clonotype originated in a man older than 75 with active or convalescent COVID-19. The sequenced material came from peripheral blood. For the CDR3, the sequence is CASSEARWQGEKLFF. The nucleotide sequence reads TGTGCCAGCAGTGAAGCGAGGTGGCAGGGTGAAAAACTGTTTTTT.